This entry lists 24 T cell receptor beta chains sequenced from one sample in a study of blood T cell repertoires in COVID-19 (dated by TCRdb to 2019 to 2021). Library prep was done by the immunoSEQ multiplex PCR assay. TCRdb mirrors the immuneACCESS table, restricted to in-frame sequences. Some clones are absent from its copies; in checked studies, under half trace to an unresolved V gene, and the reason for the others is unknown. Within this sample are roughly 98,000 clones, with around four fifths of them counted one time only. Together, the top ten hold 10% to 15% of the sample. Sequenced: peripheral blood. These receptors originate from a woman in her 70s with active or convalescent COVID-19.

By frequency in the sample, this clone is medium-sized (0.01 to 0.1%). The rearrangement uses TRBV29-1 and TRBJ2-7, with 7 nucleotides matching TRBD1. The CDR3 is 13 amino acids. CDR1 and CDR2 (germline): SQVTM, ANQGSEA. J was trimmed by 2 bases and V by 7 bases; bases with no gene match: 8. The CDR3 DNA reads TGCAGCGCGCTGACAGGGCTAACCTACGAGCAGTACTTC. This codes for CSALTGLTYEQYF.

The chain couples TRBV6-4 to TRBJ1-2; D ambiguous. Germline assignment: CDR1 MRHNA and CDR2 SNTAGT. The CDR3 has 15 amino acids. The V end lost 2 bases, the J end lost 0 bases, and 10 bases lay between the germline ends. The DNA for the CDR3 is TGTGCCAGCAGTGACCCGCGAATACCTAACTATGGCTACACCTTC. Residues: CASSDPRIPNYGYTF.

The chain has TRBV11-2 and TRBJ1-2; D is unclear. Germline CDR1 reads SGHAT; CDR2 reads FQNNGV. The CDR3 consists of 15 residues. V was trimmed by 5 bases and J by 6 bases, leaving 19 bases between them. CDR3 loop: CASSRRAQNPNGYTF. Written as DNA, the CDR3 is TGTGCCAGCAGCAGGCGGGCACAGAACCCTAATGGCTACACCTTC.

CDR3 coding DNA: TGCGCCAGCAGCCAAGTAGTCAGCGTTGGCTATGGCTACACCTTC. It yields the protein CASSQVVSVGYGYTF. This chain uses TRBV4-1 with TRBJ1-2; no clear D gene. The CDR3 spans 15 residues. The V end was cut by 1 base, the J end by 4 bases, with 13 bases between. The germline gives CDR1 MGHRA, CDR2 YSYEKL.

The chain links TRBV11-2 to TRBJ2-1, with 9 bases aligning to TRBD2. The germline gives CDR1 SGHAT, CDR2 FQNNGV. Trimming at V came to 4 bases and at J to 8 bases, leaving 18 bases not matched to a gene. There are 18 residues in the CDR3. The CDR3 here is CASSSGSGGGGAPYEQFF. The CDR3 DNA is TGTGCCAGCAGCTCAGGGTCTGGTGGCGGGGGGGCCCCGTATGAGCAGTTCTTC.

In regard to this clone: In the same sample, other DNA sequences code for this CDR3. This chain joins TRBV28 and TRBJ1-2; 9 bases are shared with TRBD1. J lost 2 bases, V lost 5 bases, and 3 bases had no gene match. In germline, CDR1 is MDHEN, CDR2 SYDVKM. The CDR3 extends over 14 amino acids. The CDR3 loop reads CASSLGQGNYGYTF. CDR3 sequence (DNA): TGTGCCAGCAGTCTGGGACAGGGAAACTATGGCTACACCTTC.

This chain links TRBV6-1 with TRBJ1-1; tentatively, D is TRBD1 (5 bases). The CDR3 runs to 13 residues. V was cut by 8 bases and J by 3 bases, with 13 bases left in between. The germline V gene encodes CDR1 MNHNS and CDR2 SASEGT. The CDR3 here is CASLDSGDTEAFF. CDR3 DNA sequence: TGTGCCAGCCTAGACAGCGGGGACACTGAAGCTTTCTTT.

The CDR3 DNA sequence: TGTGCCAGCAGTGAACTAGCGGGGGTAGCTTGGGAGCAGTACTTC. Its protein product is CASSELAGVAWEQYF. The genes are TRBV2 and TRBJ2-7; 10 nucleotides agree with TRBD2. Germline V gene sequence: CDR1 SNHLY, CDR2 FYNNEI. This CDR3 region has 15 residues. After removal of 2 bases from V and 7 bases from J, the junction contained 8 bases not matched to a gene.

The chain uses TRBV7-2 and TRBJ2-3, with 8 nucleotides matching TRBD2. The germline V gene has CDR1 SGHTA and CDR2 FQGNSA. J gave up 5 bases and V 0 bases, and 1 base lay outside the gene matches. This CDR3 spans 14 amino acids. The CDR3: CASSLAGGGDTQYF. In DNA form, the CDR3 reads TGTGCCAGCAGCTTAGCCGGGGGGGGAGATACGCAGTATTTT.

The genes are TRBV11-2 and TRBJ2-3, with 7 positions matching TRBD2. The CDR3 is 17 amino acids. V was pared by 2 bases and J by 8 bases, with 16 bases of the junction left unmatched. Germline CDR1 SGHAT, CDR2 FQNNGV. Here the CDR3 DNA reads TGTGCCAGCAGCTTATTGCCGGCGGGGGACCTCCGGGGTACGCAGTATTTT. This encodes CASSLLPAGDLRGTQYF.

V is TRBV12-3 or TRBV12-4 and J is TRBJ1-5, with D uncertain. The CDR3 is made up of 13 amino acids. The germline V and J ends were trimmed by 3 bases and 3 bases, with 6 bases remaining between them. DNA of the CDR3: TGTGCCAGCAGTTTGGAGTACAATCAGCCCCAGCATTTT. This encodes CASSLEYNQPQHF.

The rearrangement uses TRBV3-1 (or the pseudogene TRBV3-2) and TRBJ2-7, with 10 bases identical to TRBD1. V dropped 6 bases and J dropped 5; count of bases not matched to a gene: 7. Germline V gene lookup returns CDR1 LGHDT and CDR2 YNNKEL (reference sequence). This CDR3 contains 14 residues. This CDR3 is CASRRGQGVNEQYF. The CDR3 nucleotides are TGTGCCAGCAGACGCGGACAGGGGGTAAACGAGCAGTACTTC.

The V and J genes are TRBV6-5 and TRBJ2-4; 7 bases fit TRBD1. There are 15 residues in the CDR3. Germline CDR1 and CDR2: MNHEY and SVGAGI. Losses at the gene ends were 2 bases for V and 6 bases for J; bases not matched to a gene: 7. CDR3 sequence reads: CASSYHRDSSNIQYF. CDR3 nucleotides: TGTGCCAGCAGTTACCACCGGGACAGCTCAAACATTCAGTACTTC.

A few counts support this clone. The chain combines TRBV6-2 or TRBV6-3 with TRBJ2-1; 12 positions match TRBD1. The trim removed 2 bases at V and 0 bases at J, leaving 8 bases unmatched. The CDR3 length is 19 residues. Germline CDR1 reads MNHEY; CDR2 reads SVGEGT. The CDR3 loop reads CASSYPGTGGGRSYNEQFF. CDR3 coding DNA: TGTGCCAGCAGTTACCCGGGGACAGGGGGCGGCCGCTCCTACAATGAGCAGTTCTTC.

The chain recombines TRBV19 with TRBJ2-7; maybe TRBD1 (5 bases). CDR3 size: 13 residues. Per the germline V gene, CDR1 is LNHDA and CDR2 is SQIVND (reference sequence). Trimming pared 8 bases from V and 4 bases from J, leaving 15 bases between. This chain's CDR3 is CASSGLRAYEQYF. Here the CDR3 DNA reads TGTGCCAGTTCAGGGTTAAGGGCTTACGAGCAGTACTTC. Complete variable domain (other parts from reference TRBV19 and TRBJ2-7): DGGITQSPKYLFRKEGQNVTLSCEQNLNHDAMYWYRQDPGQGLRLIYYSQIVNDFQKGDIAEGYSVSREKKESFPLTVTSAQKNPTAFYLCASSGLRAYEQYFGPGTRLTVT.

The V gene is TRBV4-1, the J gene TRBJ2-7, with D possibly matching TRBD1 (8 bases). This CDR3 region has 15 residues. Germline-derived CDR1 and CDR2 are MGHRA and YSYEKL. V was shortened by 0 bases and J by 7 bases, with 16 bases between the two germline ends. The CDR3 DNA follows: TGCGCCAGCAGCCAAGATATAGGACAGGGAGGGGAGCAGTACTTC. It specifies CASSQDIGQGGEQYF.

The chain joins TRBV4-2 to TRBJ1-4; 7 bases agree with TRBD1. With V trimmed by 5 bases and J by 2 bases, 5 bases remained unmatched. The CDR3 runs to 15 residues. From germline, CDR1 is LGHNA and CDR2 YNFKEQ. The CDR3 DNA sequence: TGTGCCAGCAGCACAACAGGGGTCACTAATGAAAAACTGTTTTTT. Amino acids: CASSTTGVTNEKLFF.

This clone was found a few times. The CDR3 region is CASSQTPGTANSPLHF. CDR3 bases: TGCGCCAGCAGCCAAACCCCCGGGACAGCGAATTCACCCCTCCACTTT. The chain recombines TRBV4-3 with TRBJ1-6; 7 bases match TRBD1. V was clipped by 2 bases and J by 7 bases; unmatched bases: 8. Germline CDR1 and CDR2: LGHNA and YSLEER. The CDR3 has 16 residues.

As for this clone: Other nucleotide sequences from this sample produce the same CDR3. V gene TRBV5-1 combines with J gene TRBJ1-4; maybe TRBD1 (6 bases). This CDR3 is 16 amino acids long. Trimming took 2 bases from V and 0 from J, leaving 11 bases between them. Per the germline V gene, CDR1 is SGHRS and CDR2 is YFSETQ. CDR3 sequence (DNA): TGCGCCAGCAGCTTAACAGGGTCGGCAACTAATGAAAAACTGTTTTTT. Its protein is CASSLTGSATNEKLFF.

This chain connects TRBV5-4 to TRBJ2-7; 11 positions match TRBD2. The CDR3 length is 15 residues. V dropped 3 bases and J dropped 3; count of bases not matched to a gene: 5. Looked up from germline, CDR1 is SGHNT and CDR2 is YYREEE (reference sequence). CDR3 sequence (DNA): TGTGCCAGCAGCTCGGGACTAGCGGACGGCTACGAGCAGTACTTC. It yields the protein CASSSGLADGYEQYF.

V and J are TRBV4-3 and TRBJ2-1, with 8 nucleotides matching TRBD2. Per germline, CDR1 LGHNA and CDR2 YSLEER. This CDR3 spans 14 amino acids. Trimming took 3 bases from V and 5 from J; bases not matched to a gene: 3. The DNA of the CDR3 is TGCGCCAGCAGCCATGGACTAGCCAACAATGAGCAGTTCTTC. It specifies CASSHGLANNEQFF.

The chain carries TRBV7-2 and TRBJ2-1; D call uncertain. V was shortened by 2 bases and J by 10 bases, with 12 bases between the two germline ends. This CDR3 comprises 13 residues. Germline V lookup: CDR1 SGHTA, CDR2 FQGNSA. Here the CDR3 DNA reads TGTGCCAGCAGCTTATCCGCGGCTACCGAGCAGTTCTTC. It is translated as CASSLSAATEQFF.

The genes are TRBV5-1 and TRBJ2-3; the D gene is possibly TRBD2 (7 bases). The CDR3 runs to 15 residues. Per the germline V gene, CDR1 is SGHRS and CDR2 is YFSETQ. V lost 0 bases, J lost 2 bases, and 10 bases lay in between. CDR3 residues: CASSLEGGPTDTQYF. In DNA form, the CDR3 reads TGCGCCAGCAGCTTGGAGGGGGGGCCCACAGATACGCAGTATTTT.

The chain recombines TRBV10-3 with TRBJ2-3, with D perhaps matching TRBD1 (7 bases). CDR1 is ENHRY and CDR2 is SYGVKD in the germline V gene. The length of the CDR3 is 15 residues. V dropped 9 bases and J dropped 0 bases, with 16 bases sitting between them. The CDR3 here is CAISTGAGSTDTQYF. CDR3 DNA: TGTGCCATAAGTACAGGGGCGGGAAGCACAGATACGCAGTATTTT.